This record looks at one T cell receptor beta chain sequence and its context. The specificity of this receptor is unknown. Base qualities are missing; no much larger clone stands one base away. A patient counted as having stable Graves' hyperthyroidism if no progression to ophthalmopathy occurred over 18 months of follow-up. Hyperthyroidism patients were newly diagnosed, with disease duration under 2 months, and aged 18 to 65 years. The study excluded patients with uncontrolled infections, other autoimmune diseases, pregnancy or lactation. Diagnoses relied on clinical symptoms, serum thyroxine and TRAb, thyroid ultrasound and orbital computed tomography. PBMCs were separated from roughly 10 ml of fresh peripheral blood using Ficoll-Paque density gradient centrifugation. Trizol reagent was used to extract total RNA, and RNA quality was then checked on an Agilent 2100 Bioanalyzer. The data stem from a study of T cells in Graves' hyperthyroidism and ophthalmopathy (dated by TCRdb to between 2018 and 2020). Study-wide context: Peripheral blood samples were taken at the time of initial diagnosis, prior to any treatment. After blood sampling, hyperthyroidism patients were treated with methimazole at a starting dose of 30 mg daily, and ophthalmopathy patients were treated with high-dose intravenous methylprednisolone. Prospective prediction of ophthalmopathy was tested in an independent validation cohort of under 20 hyperthyroidism patients and some 17 patients who later progressed to ophthalmopathy. TCR V-J signatures able to tell the groups apart were searched for in a discovery cohort of some 97 patients, of whom around 43 had Graves' ophthalmopathy and around 56 had stable Graves' hyperthyroidism. According to the paper, TCR Vbeta CDR3 sequencing was carried out on some 140 peripheral blood samples, which came from under 50 ophthalmopathy, roughly 75 hyperthyroidism and about 17 progressor patients. The 95 to 100 discovery patients were randomly split 7:3 into training and test sets. Thyroid tissue and blood T-cell repertoires from more than five Graves' hyperthyroidism patients were also compared in the study. General findings and caveats noted by the study authors: In validation, the model predicted progression to ophthalmopathy with over 60% sensitivity and 72% to 75% specificity, a median of 6.5 months before onset. A model built on a 13 V-J signature distinguished ophthalmopathy from stable hyperthyroidism, reaching roughly 88% sensitivity and around 81% specificity in cross-validation and 80%/75% in testing. Most expanded thyroid clonotypes (frequency above 0.001) were also found in blood, which suggests that blood repertoires may mirror thyroid immune responses. Sample size was not statistically predetermined, and blinding of investigators to group allocation was not performed.

TCR beta CDR3 regions were amplified from RNA transcripts. The first round of RT-PCR for the TCR CDR3 was performed with the HTBI primer set and the Qiagen OneStep RT-PCR kit. Libraries were constructed in a second round of multiplex PCR, after which size selection and purification were performed. The libraries were sequenced on an Illumina HiSeq2000 using paired-end 100 bp reads. Processing in the source paper ran as follows. SOAPnuke was used to process the raw data, with reads discarded if the reads contained adapters or uncalled bases, had a mean Phred below 15, or lacked an exact constant-primer or identifier match. High-quality paired reads were merged with COPE v1.2.5, and unique nucleotide sequences were defined as clonotypes. Clonotypes were aligned to IMGT TRBV, TRBD and TRBJ reference segments using MiTCR v1.1. Only V-J combinations with frequency above 0.0001, covering approximately 99% of repertoires, were analysed. A TCS score was defined as the ratio between F50 (clonal expansion) and ExV (chaos), using BLOSUM62-based TCRdist between CDR3 peptides within each V-J. Welch's t-statistics and random forest reduced around 510 V-J features to fewer than 15, which were used in a naive Bayes classifier (R e1071). TCRdb's own reprocessing of the public reads used fastp at Q25 and MiXCR and kept productive beta chains. Here each entry gathers all rows of one CDR3 protein and keeps the most common genes and DNA. The authors' filters were not applied to this entry. Here the sample has hundreds of thousands of distinct CDR3 sequences; 15% to 18% occur a single time. The ten largest clones represent around 7.7% of the sample.

The sequenced material came from blood. The receptor was isolated from a woman under 30 with Graves' hyperthyroidism.

The CDR3 loop reads CASTLQGHEKLFF. The bases read TGTGCCAGTACACTACAGGGCCATGAAAAACTGTTTTTT. The sequence links TRBV19 to TRBJ1-4, with a tentative D gene TRBD1 over 6 matching bases. Spanning cysteine to phenylalanine, the CDR3 consists of 13 amino acids. Of all the DNA, just the CDR3 is kept, 39 bases in frame from base 1. From the germline V gene (reference sequence), CDR1 is LNHDA and CDR2 is SQIVND. V is clipped by 7 bases and J by 6 bases, and the sequence between their germline boundaries is 12 bases long. Where the CDR3 stops, the reference TRBV19 and TRBJ1-4 genes take over; the full variable domain is DGGITQSPKYLFRKEGQNVTLSCEQNLNHDAMYWYRQDPGQGLRLIYYSQIVNDFQKGDIAEGYSVSREKKESFPLTVTSAQKNPTAFYLCASTLQGHEKLFFGSGTQLSVL.